What follows are 18 T cell receptor beta chains derived from one specimen sequenced in a study of spatial heterogeneity in lung cancer. Findings of the study overall: Intratumoral expanded alpha and beta TCR counts were found to track tumor mutation counts.

Their antigens remain unidentified. TCRdb independently ran MiXCR on the 5' RACE reads; one entry per CDR3 protein. Of approximately 18,000 distinct CDR3 sequences in the sample, 5.5% to 6% are singletons; the top ten hold 10%. The time point is: sample taken at primary tumor resection. The source was lung tumor tissue, collected at surgery. These receptors originate from a female donor with early-stage non-small cell lung cancer.

The CDR3 region has the DNA TGTGCCAGCAGATTTATAGGGGGCGCAGATACGCAGTATTTT. Its protein product is CASRFIGGADTQYF. The rearrangement joins TRBV2 to TRBJ2-3, with 7 bases matching TRBD1. CDR1 and CDR2 (germline): SNHLY, FYNNEI. J gave up 4 bases and V 6 bases, and 7 bases lay outside the gene matches. This CDR3 contains 14 residues.

This clonotype was counted between two and nine times. The V and J genes are TRBV27 and TRBJ2-3, with 13 nucleotides matching TRBD2. Germline CDR1 reads MNHEY; CDR2 reads SMNVEV (reference sequence). The CDR3 runs 17 residues. J gave up 0 bases and V 8 bases, and 8 bases lay outside the gene matches. CDR3 sequence: CASALAGGPGSTDTQYF. The CDR3 DNA follows: TGTGCCAGCGCACTAGCGGGAGGGCCCGGGAGCACAGATACGCAGTATTTT.

This clonotype was counted many times. The rearrangement links TRBV4-2 to TRBJ2-2; possibly TRBD2 for D (5 bases). The CDR3 covers 15 residues. The V gene lost 1 base and the J gene lost 5 bases, with 11 bases spanning the gap. Germline lookup yields CDR1 LGHNA and CDR2 YNFKEQ. The CDR3 spells CASSQVAGQTGELFF. The CDR3 nucleotides read TGTGCCAGCAGCCAAGTCGCGGGCCAAACCGGGGAGCTGTTTTTT.

This clonotype was counted at least ten times. V gene TRBV24-1 combines with J gene TRBJ2-5, with D perhaps matching TRBD1 (6 bases). CDR1 and CDR2 from the germline V gene are KGHDR and SFDVKD. The CDR3 is made up of 15 amino acids. The germline V and J ends were trimmed by 3 bases and 0 bases, with 10 bases remaining between them. Here the CDR3 DNA reads TGTGCCACCAGTGATCCGGGACAACACCAAGAGACCCAGTACTTC. Translation gives CATSDPGQHQETQYF.

This clonotype was seen at least ten times. This rearrangement joins TRBV20-1 to TRBJ2-4; 11 bases are a match to TRBD2. Germline V gene sequence: CDR1 DFQATT, CDR2 SNEGSKA (reference sequence). The CDR3 has 16 residues. With V trimmed by 3 bases and J by 1 base, 5 bases remained unmatched. Here the CDR3 reads CSASLAGGEAKNIQYF. For the CDR3, the DNA is TGCAGTGCTAGCCTAGCGGGAGGAGAGGCCAAAAACATTCAGTACTTC.

This clonotype was counted ten times or more. The rearrangement links TRBV7-8 to TRBJ2-1; D possibly corresponds to TRBD2 (5 bases). CDR1 and CDR2 from the germline V gene are SGHVS and FQNEAQ. V was cut by 5 bases and J by 2 bases, with 13 bases left in between. This CDR3 has 15 amino acids. Written as DNA, the CDR3 is TGTGCCAGCAGCCGCGCCCACGGGGCCTACAATGAGCAGTTCTTC. Translating gives CASSRAHGAYNEQFF.

In this sample, this clonotype turned up many times. V usage is TRBV12-3 or TRBV12-4 and J usage is TRBJ2-3; 9 bases fit TRBD2. There are 16 residues in the CDR3. V shed 6 bases and J 4 bases; nucleotides not matched to a gene: 11. The CDR3 sequence is CASSYGWTSVPDTQYF. The CDR3 bases are TGTGCCAGCAGCTATGGTTGGACTAGCGTCCCAGATACGCAGTATTTT.

This clonotype was found many times. The chain employs TRBV7-8 and TRBJ1-1; D is undetermined. V lost 1 base to trimming and J lost 1 base, with 7 bases between them. Germline loops: CDR1 SGHVS, CDR2 FQNEAQ. There are 14 residues in the CDR3. CDR3 DNA: TGTGCCAGCAGCTTAGGCCTCACGAACACTGAAGCTTTCTTT. Translating it yields CASSLGLTNTEAFF.

This clonotype was seen many times. This chain joins TRBV7-9 and TRBJ1-2, with TRBD1 as a possible D gene (6 bases). Trimming removed 4 bases from V and 5 bases from J, with 20 bases in between. Looked up from germline, CDR1 is SEHNR and CDR2 is FQNEAQ (reference sequence). This CDR3 comprises 16 residues. This chain's CDR3 is CASSSRDTGSSYGYTF. The CDR3 nucleotides are TGTGCCAGCAGCTCAAGGGATACAGGGAGCTCATATGGCTACACCTTC.

This clonotype was found many times. The rearrangement links TRBV20-1 to TRBJ1-1; no firm D call. V lost 3 bases, J lost 1 base, and 9 bases lay in between. Germline CDR1 DFQATT, CDR2 SNEGSKA (reference sequence). This CDR3 comprises 13 residues. CDR3 nucleotide sequence: TGCAGTGCTAGTGAAGACCAGAACACTGAAGCTTTCTTT. Encoded protein: CSASEDQNTEAFF.

This clonotype was picked up many times. The chain couples TRBV28 to TRBJ2-6, with no clear D. The CDR3 sequence is 16 residues long. Germline CDR1 is MDHEN and CDR2 is SYDVKM. Trimming removed 3 bases from V and 0 bases from J, with 9 bases in between. The CDR3 loop is CASSFGENSGANVLTF. CDR3 nucleotide sequence: TGTGCCAGCAGTTTTGGGGAAAACTCTGGGGCCAACGTCCTGACTTTC.

This clonotype was detected many times. This sequence joins TRBV20-1 and TRBJ2-1; TRBD2 matches 7 bases. The V gene's germline CDR1 is DFQATT and CDR2 SNEGSKA (reference sequence). The CDR3 is made up of 15 amino acids. V was pared by 5 bases and J by 0 bases, with 7 bases of the junction left unmatched. The CDR3 region has the DNA TGCAGTGCTCTCAAGCGGGGAGGCTCCTACAATGAGCAGTTCTTC. Protein: CSALKRGGSYNEQFF.

In this sample, this clonotype turned up a few times. The rearrangement joins TRBV7-9 to TRBJ2-2, with TRBD1 identical over 7 bases. This CDR3 has 15 residues. Germline CDR1 reads SEHNR; CDR2 reads FQNEAQ (reference sequence). V was clipped by 5 bases and J by 1 base; unmatched bases: 4. CDR3 in amino acids: CASSVTGRNTGELFF. CDR3 sequence (DNA): TGTGCCAGCAGCGTGACAGGGAGGAACACCGGGGAGCTGTTTTTT.

This clonotype appeared many times. The chain employs TRBV24-1 and TRBJ2-3; TRBD2 matches 14 bases. Germline CDR1 is KGHDR and CDR2 is SFDVKD. The CDR3 extends over 16 amino acids. V lost 4 bases and J lost 10; bases outside the gene matches: 9. The CDR3 loop reads CATSEEGLAGVRAQYF. The CDR3 DNA reads TGTGCCACCAGTGAAGAGGGACTAGCGGGAGTGCGGGCGCAGTATTTT.

This clonotype occurred many times. The J gene is TRBJ2-1, the V gene TRBV5-6; 10 bases are a match to TRBD1. V gave up 3 bases and J gave up 7 bases; unmatched junction bases: 4. CDR3 length: 14 amino acids. Germline-derived CDR1 and CDR2 are SGHDT and YYEEEE. CDR3 sequence (DNA): TGTGCCAGCAGCTCGACAGGGGGCCGGAATGAGCAGTTCTTC. It translates to CASSSTGGRNEQFF.

This clonotype has at least ten counts. The J gene is TRBJ2-2, the V gene TRBV11-2, with TRBD2 matching 14 bases. The germline gives CDR1 SGHAT, CDR2 FQNNGV. V shed 7 bases and J 6 bases; nucleotides not matched to a gene: 16. The CDR3 consists of 19 residues. The DNA for the CDR3 is TGTGCCAGCATCCGTGCCCTGGGACTAGCGGGAGTCCAACCCGGGGAGCTGTTTTTT. Protein product: CASIRALGLAGVQPGELFF.

The rearrangement uses TRBV7-9 and TRBJ2-7; D might be TRBD1 or TRBD2, each matching 5 bases. The CDR3 length is 13 residues. The V gene's germline CDR1 is SEHNR and CDR2 FQNEAQ (reference sequence). The V and J ends lost 7 bases and 5 bases respectively, with 15 bases between them. This CDR3 is CASTLGRINEQYF. The CDR3, as DNA: TGTGCCAGCACCTTGGGACGTATAAACGAGCAGTACTTC.

This clonotype was seen at least ten times. The rearrangement uses TRBV11-2 and TRBJ1-1; D gene uncertain. The germline V gene encodes CDR1 SGHAT and CDR2 FQNNGV. V lost 5 bases to trimming and J lost 3 bases, with 10 bases between them. This CDR3 is 13 amino acids long. CDR3 amino acids: CASSLSGYTEAFF. In DNA, the CDR3 is TGTGCCAGCAGCCTTTCGGGGTACACTGAAGCTTTCTTT.